This T cell receptor beta chain stems from a study of T cell repertoires in cytomegalovirus infection. Background on the study: Evidence of both CMV infection and a matching HLA type came from public TCR beta signatures.

TCRdb processed the reads anew with MiXCR; each CDR3 protein has one entry. The sample records roughly 220,000 distinct CDR3 sequences, 38% being singletons. Study-wide points: Clonotype analysis showed dominance of the ex vivo response by HLA-C-restricted CMV-specific TCR beta clonotypes. Of the TCR beta families, the public ones yielded a cumulative frequency that identified carriers of CMV plus the relevant HLA.

A few counts support this clonotype. Its target is unknown. CDR1 is SEHNR, CDR2 FQNEAQ, per germline (reference sequence). This CDR3 contains 15 residues. The trim removed 7 bases at V and 3 bases at J, leaving 12 bases unmatched. The source is a human donor in good health (CMV status not recorded). Some clones in this sample may be carry-over from other donors' samples. This specimen was CD8+ T cells from cultured PBMCs, taken from culture after CMV antigen stimulation. The chain couples TRBV7-9 to TRBJ2-7, with 7 bases identical to TRBD1. The CDR3 loop reads CASTVTGTEDYEQYF. CDR3 DNA sequence: TGTGCCAGCACCGTAACCGGGACAGAAGACTACGAGCAGTACTTC.